This TCR beta chain was documented in a study of low-dose radiotherapy and immunotherapy resistance in tumors. Documented time point: after trial treatment. Stated treatment: LDRT plus nivolumab, ipilimumab, low-dose cyclophosphamide and aspirin (RACIN trial). The V gene's germline CDR1 is LGHDT and CDR2 YNNKEL (reference sequence). The CDR3 has 17 amino acids. This clonotype was detected many times. Mismatch with germline at one junction end may stem from a read error. Both TCRalpha and TCRbeta chains were reverse transcribed with V-gene-specific primers. With a V-primer adapter and a constant-region primer, TCRs were amplified for approximately 19 PCR cycles. TCRdb recomputed calls from the reads with MiXCR, one row per CDR3 protein. This table has 100,000 or so distinct CDR3 sequences, less than 25% appearing once.

The clonotype comes from a male donor with prostate cancer. The chain combines TRBV3-1 with TRBJ2-1; possible D gene TRBD2, 6 bases. Sample: PBMCs, taken after low-dose radiotherapy plus immunotherapy. Here the CDR3 DNA reads TGTGCCAGCAGCGAAGACCCCGGGGGTGGCTCCTACAATGAGCAGTTCTTC. Protein: CASSEDPGGGSYNEQFF.